This record looks at one T cell receptor beta chain sequence and its context. This sample was included in a study of T cell changes during pregnancy in multiple sclerosis. Clones were read by immunoSEQ multiplex PCR, and TCRdb kept only the in-frame ones, dropping some. The sample contains tens of thousands of clones, around nine tenths of which appear only once. CDR3 length: 16 residues. Germline V gives CDR1 PRHDT, CDR2 FYEKMQ (reference sequence). Germline trimming cut 3 bases from V and 4 bases from J; bases unmatched to any gene: 8. The genes are TRBV13 and TRBJ2-7; 11 bases align to TRBD2. Sample: CD8+ T cells from peripheral blood mononuclear cells, taken before pregnancy. This receptor was obtained from a female donor with multiple sclerosis, enrolled in a pregnancy study. The CDR3 loop reads CASSLVSGGARYEQYF. DNA for the CDR3: TGTGCCAGCAGCTTGGTTAGCGGGGGGGCCAGGTACGAGCAGTACTTC.